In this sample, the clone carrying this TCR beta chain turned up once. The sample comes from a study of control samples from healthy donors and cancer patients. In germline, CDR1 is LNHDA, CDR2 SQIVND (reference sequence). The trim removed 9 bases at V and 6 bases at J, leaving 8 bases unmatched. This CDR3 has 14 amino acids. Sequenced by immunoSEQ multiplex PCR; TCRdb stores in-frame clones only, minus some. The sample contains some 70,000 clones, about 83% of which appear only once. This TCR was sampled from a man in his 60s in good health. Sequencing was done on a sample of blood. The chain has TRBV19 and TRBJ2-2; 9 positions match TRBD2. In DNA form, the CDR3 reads TGTGCCAGCAGAACGGGCGGGAGGGCCGGGGAGCTGTTTTTT. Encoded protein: CASRTGGRAGELFF.